Reported below is one TCR beta chain. The data stem from a study of cytomegalovirus exposure and HLA in healthy donors. 60 Vbeta and 13 Jbeta primers were used in PCR. The repertoire was sequenced with immunoSEQ multiplex PCR; TCRdb's copy has only in-frame clones and lacks some. The table has some 190,000 clones, 85% seen once. The sequenced sample consisted of PBMCs. The sequence was collected from a boy aged 2 to 10 in good health and CMV-seronegative.

Here the CDR3 reads CASSPGFGTEAFF. Here the CDR3 DNA reads TGTGCCAGCAGTCCCGGGTTTGGCACTGAAGCTTTCTTT. The chain is built from TRBV28 and TRBJ1-1; D is undetermined. V lost 5 bases, J lost 4 bases, and 11 bases lay in between. Germline CDR1 is MDHEN and CDR2 is SYDVKM. The CDR3 has 13 amino acids.